This T cell receptor beta chain was obtained from a study of a mutant IDH1 vaccine in newly diagnosed glioma (dated by TCRdb to the early 2020s). With respect to the entire study: The approximately 33 treated patients were approximately 60% male and around 40% female, with a mean age of 40.4 years. Six visits were used for peripheral blood collection: V03 (baseline), V05, V07, V10, V12 and V13. Before enrollment, patients had received standard therapy of radiotherapy alone, temozolomide alone, or radiochemotherapy with temozolomide; most received the combination. For exploratory analyses, 25 to 30 treated patients had longitudinal TCRB deep sequencing done wherever samples were available.

With regard to this clone: Its antigen is still unknown. No base quality information exists; no much larger clone differs at one position.

The sample's time point label is to be understood as: baseline, week 1 (first vaccination visit). Interpreted using the paper, the treatment or condition label stands for: pre-vaccination baseline after standard-of-care therapy. Newly diagnosed WHO grade 3 or 4 IDH1-mutant astrocytomas showing loss of nuclear ATRX were present in the donors. The samples were drawn from NOA16, a multicentre, single-arm, open-label phase I trial in Germany that tested a mutant IDH1 peptide vaccine in humans for the first time. For immunogenicity testing, the blood drawn at visit V03 was used as the baseline sample. Genomic DNA for TCRB sequencing was extracted from EDTA blood using the DNeasy Blood and Tissue Kit. Library prep was done by the immunoSEQ multiplex PCR assay. The hsTCRB Kit was used according to the manufacturer's protocol to amplify rearranged TCR beta chain sequences. TCRB libraries were sequenced on an Illumina MiSeq. The source study handled its data this way. The proprietary platform of the kit vendor was used for demultiplexing, trimming and gene mapping. Sourced from immuneACCESS, this table was stored by TCRdb with only in-frame sequences that have V and J called. A share of the clones is absent; for the studies checked, an unresolved V gene accounts for under half, and the remainder has no known explanation. V and J calls and clone size are as listed in that table; D and trimming were resolved from the DNA. The sample table lists 85,000 to 100,000 clones, roughly 90% of them with a count of one. Roughly 0.61% of the sample is taken by the ten largest.

Unmatched junction bases come to 13, with V trimmed by 10 bases and J by 1 base. CDR1 and CDR2 are read off the germline V gene as MRHNA and SNTAGT. The CDR3, cysteine through phenylalanine, is 17 amino acids long. Left in the record is the CDR3 DNA by itself, 51 bases read in frame from the first base. Broad study findings and their caveats: Availability determined which PBMC samples were chosen for TCRB deep sequencing. The authors noted that analyses of patient blood samples could not be reproduced because of sample limitations. Vaccine-induced immune responses across multiple MHC alleles were detected in approximately 94% of patients. Pseudoprogression appeared unrelated to alterations in the top peripheral T cell clonotypes detected by TCRB sequencing.

The sequencing here drew on PBMCs, taken from a glioma patient treated with radiotherapy, temozolomide or both. This TCR was sampled from a woman in her forties or fifties with glioma. The sequence joins TRBV6-4 to TRBJ2-1; 10 bases in the middle match TRBD2. The DNA reads as follows: TGTGCCATCTCGTCCCGGACTAGCGGAGATTCCTACAATGAGCAGTTCTTC. It translates as CAISSRTSGDSYNEQFF.